This entry features one T cell receptor (beta chain) sequence. A much larger clonotype is one base distant, so this may be a read error. In the same sample, other DNA sequences code for this CDR3. The CDR3 covers 15 residues. Germline loops: CDR1 SNHLY, CDR2 FYNNEI. The sample originates from a study of blood T cell repertoires in COVID-19. Assay used: immunoSEQ multiplex PCR; TCRdb lists only in-frame clones, some missing. The sample lists 220,000 or so clones; approximately 81% were seen once. The sample comprised peripheral blood. The TCR comes from a woman aged 55-69 years who had recovered from COVID-19. The chain has TRBV2 and TRBJ2-2, with TRBD1 as a possible D gene (6 bases). The CDR3 bases are TGTGCCAGCAGTGAATGGACAGCGAATACCGGGGAGCTGTTTTTT. It specifies CASSEWTANTGELFF.